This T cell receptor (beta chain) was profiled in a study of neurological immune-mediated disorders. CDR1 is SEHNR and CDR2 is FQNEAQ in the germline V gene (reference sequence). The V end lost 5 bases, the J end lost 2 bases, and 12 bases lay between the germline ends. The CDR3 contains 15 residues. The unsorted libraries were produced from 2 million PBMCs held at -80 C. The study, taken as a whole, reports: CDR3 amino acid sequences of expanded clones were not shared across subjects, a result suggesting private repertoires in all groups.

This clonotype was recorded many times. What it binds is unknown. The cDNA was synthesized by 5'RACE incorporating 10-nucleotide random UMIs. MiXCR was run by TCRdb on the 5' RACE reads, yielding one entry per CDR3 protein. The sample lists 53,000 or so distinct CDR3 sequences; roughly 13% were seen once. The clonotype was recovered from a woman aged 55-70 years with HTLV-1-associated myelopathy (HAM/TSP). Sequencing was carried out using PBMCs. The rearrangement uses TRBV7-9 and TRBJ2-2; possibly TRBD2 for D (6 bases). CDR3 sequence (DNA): TGTGCCAGCAGCGGGACGGGAGATAACACCGGGGAGCTGTTTTTT. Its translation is CASSGTGDNTGELFF.